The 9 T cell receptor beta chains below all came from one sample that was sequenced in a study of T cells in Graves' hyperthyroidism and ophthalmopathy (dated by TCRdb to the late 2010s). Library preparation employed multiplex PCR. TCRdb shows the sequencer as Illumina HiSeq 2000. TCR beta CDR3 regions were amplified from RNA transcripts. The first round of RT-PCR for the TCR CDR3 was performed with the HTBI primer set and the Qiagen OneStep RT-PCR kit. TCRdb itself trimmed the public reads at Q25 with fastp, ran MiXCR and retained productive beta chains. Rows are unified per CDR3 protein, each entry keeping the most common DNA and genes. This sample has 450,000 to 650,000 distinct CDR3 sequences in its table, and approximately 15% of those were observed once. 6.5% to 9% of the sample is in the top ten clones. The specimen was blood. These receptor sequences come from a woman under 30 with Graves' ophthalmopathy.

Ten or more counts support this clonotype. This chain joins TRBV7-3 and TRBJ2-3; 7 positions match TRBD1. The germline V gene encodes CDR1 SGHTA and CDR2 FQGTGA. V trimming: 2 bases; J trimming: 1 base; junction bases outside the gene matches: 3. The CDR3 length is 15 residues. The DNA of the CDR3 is TGTGCCAGCAGCTTATCCGGGACAGGCACAGATACGCAGTATTTT. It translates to CASSLSGTGTDTQYF.

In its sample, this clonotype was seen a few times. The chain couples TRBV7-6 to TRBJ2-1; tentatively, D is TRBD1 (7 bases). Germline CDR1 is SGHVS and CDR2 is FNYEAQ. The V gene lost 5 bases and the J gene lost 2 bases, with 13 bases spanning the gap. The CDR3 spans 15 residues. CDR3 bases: TGTGCCAGCAGCCCAGGGGGGAGCCCCTACAATGAGCAGTTCTTC. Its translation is CASSPGGSPYNEQFF. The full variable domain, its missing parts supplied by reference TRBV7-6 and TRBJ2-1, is GAGVSQSPRYKVTKRGQDVALRCDPISGHVSLYWYRQALGQGPEFLTYFNYEAQQDKSGLPNDRFSAERPEGSISTLTIQRTEQRDSAMYRCASSPGGSPYNEQFFGPGTRLTVL.

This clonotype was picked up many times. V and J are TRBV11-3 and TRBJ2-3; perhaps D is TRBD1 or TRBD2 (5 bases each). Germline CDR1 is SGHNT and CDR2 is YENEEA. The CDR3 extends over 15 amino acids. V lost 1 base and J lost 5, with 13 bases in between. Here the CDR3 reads CASSLAGTQKDTQYF. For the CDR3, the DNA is TGTGCCAGCAGCTTAGCCGGGACCCAAAAAGATACGCAGTATTTT.

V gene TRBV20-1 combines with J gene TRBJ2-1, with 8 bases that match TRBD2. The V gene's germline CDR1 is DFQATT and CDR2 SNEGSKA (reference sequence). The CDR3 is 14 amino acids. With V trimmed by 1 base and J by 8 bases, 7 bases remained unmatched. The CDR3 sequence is CSARAGGPSDEQFF. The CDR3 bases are TGCAGTGCTAGAGCGGGAGGGCCCTCGGATGAGCAGTTCTTC.

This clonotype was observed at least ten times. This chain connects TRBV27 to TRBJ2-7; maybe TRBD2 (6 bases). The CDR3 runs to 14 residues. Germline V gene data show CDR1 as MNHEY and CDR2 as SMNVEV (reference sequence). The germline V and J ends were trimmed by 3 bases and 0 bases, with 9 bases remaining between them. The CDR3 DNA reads TGTGCCAGCAGTTTTGCGGGAACCTCCTACGAGCAGTACTTC. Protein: CASSFAGTSYEQYF.

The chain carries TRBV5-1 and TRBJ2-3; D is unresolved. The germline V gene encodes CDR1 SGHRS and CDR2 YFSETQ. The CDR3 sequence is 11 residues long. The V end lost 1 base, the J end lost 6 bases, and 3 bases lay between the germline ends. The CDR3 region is CASSLKDTQYF. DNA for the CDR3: TGCGCCAGCAGCTTGAAGGATACGCAGTATTTT.

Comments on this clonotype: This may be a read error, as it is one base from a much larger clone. The CDR3 loop is CASSMRTSGGEQFF. The CDR3 DNA follows: TGTGCCAGCAGTATGCGGACTAGCGGGGGGGAGCAGTTCTTC. The J gene is TRBJ2-1, the V gene TRBV27; 14 positions agree with TRBD2. Germline assignment: CDR1 MNHEY and CDR2 SMNVEV (reference sequence). The CDR3 length is 14 residues. With 5 bases clipped from V and 10 bases from J, the junction kept 4 bases outside the gene matches.

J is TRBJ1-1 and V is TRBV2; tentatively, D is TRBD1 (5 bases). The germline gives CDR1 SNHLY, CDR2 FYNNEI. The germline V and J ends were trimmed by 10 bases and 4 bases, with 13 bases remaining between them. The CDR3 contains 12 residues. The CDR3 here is CANTDSPTEAFF. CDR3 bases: TGTGCCAACACCGACAGCCCCACTGAAGCTTTCTTT.

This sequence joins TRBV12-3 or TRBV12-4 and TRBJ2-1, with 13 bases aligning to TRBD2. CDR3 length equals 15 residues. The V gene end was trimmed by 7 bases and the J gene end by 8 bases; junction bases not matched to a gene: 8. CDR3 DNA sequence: TGTGCCAGCACCTGGACTAGCGGGAGTAGTCATGAGCAGTTCTTC. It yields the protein CASTWTSGSSHEQFF.